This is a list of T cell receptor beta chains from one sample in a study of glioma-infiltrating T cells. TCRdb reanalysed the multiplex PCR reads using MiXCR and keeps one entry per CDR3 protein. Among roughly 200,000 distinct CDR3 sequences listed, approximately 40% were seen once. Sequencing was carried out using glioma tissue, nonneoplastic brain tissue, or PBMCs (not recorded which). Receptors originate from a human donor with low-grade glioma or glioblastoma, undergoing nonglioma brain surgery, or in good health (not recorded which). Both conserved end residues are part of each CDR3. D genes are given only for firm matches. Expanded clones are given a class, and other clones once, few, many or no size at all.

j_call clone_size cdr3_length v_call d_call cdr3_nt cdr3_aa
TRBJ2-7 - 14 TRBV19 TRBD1 TGTGCCAGTAGTATACAGGGGGCGCAGGGCGAGCAGTACTTC CASSIQGAQGEQYF
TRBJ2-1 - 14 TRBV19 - TGTGCCATTAACGGCCGGCGGGATGGGAATGAGCAGTTCTTC CAINGRRDGNEQFF
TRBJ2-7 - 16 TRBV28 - TGTGCCAGCAGTTCTCGCGGGACACCAAAGTCTGACGAGCAGTACTTC CASSSRGTPKSDEQYF
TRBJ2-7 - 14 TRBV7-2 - TGTGCCAGCAGCGCCCTGGGGAAAGCATACGAGCAGTACTTC CASSALGKAYEQYF
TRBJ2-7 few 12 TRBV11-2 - TGTGCCAGCAGCTTAGTCCCCCACGAGCAGTACTTC CASSLVPHEQYF
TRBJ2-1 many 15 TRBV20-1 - TGCAGTGCTAGAGATGACGGTAGCTCCTACAATGAGCAGTTCTTC CSARDDGSSYNEQFF
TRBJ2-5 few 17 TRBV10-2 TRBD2 TGCGCCAGCAGTGAGTCCGTTGCCGTAGCGGGAGAAGAGACCCAGTACTTC CASSESVAVAGEETQYF
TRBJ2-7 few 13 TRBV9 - TGTGCCAGCAGCCCGGGCCCCTCCTACGAGCAGTACTTC CASSPGPSYEQYF
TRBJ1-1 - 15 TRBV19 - TGTGCCAGTAGCGCAGGGGCGCCCCCGAACACTGAAGCTTTCTTT CASSAGAPPNTEAFF
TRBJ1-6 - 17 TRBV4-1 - TGCGCCAGCAGCCAAGATTGGGTAGGGGCGAATAATTCACCCCCCCACTTT CASSQDWVGANNSPPHF
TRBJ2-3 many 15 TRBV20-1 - TGCAGTGCTAGAGGAAGGCGGGTTAGCACAGATACGCAGTATTTT CSARGRRVSTDTQYF
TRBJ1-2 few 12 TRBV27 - TGTGCCACCAGACATGGGAGGTATGTCTACACCTTC CATRHGRYVYTF
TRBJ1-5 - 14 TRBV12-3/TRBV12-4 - TGTGCCAGCAGTTTCTCAGGGAACGCTAAGCCCCAGCATTTT CASSFSGNAKPQHF
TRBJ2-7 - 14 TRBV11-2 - TGTGCCAGCAGCTCACAGGGCGCATACTACGAGCAGTACTTC CASSSQGAYYEQYF
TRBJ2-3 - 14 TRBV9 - TGTGCCAGCAGCGTAGCGGGTAGCACAGATACGCAGTATTTT CASSVAGSTDTQYF
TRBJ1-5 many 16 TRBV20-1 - TGCAGTGCTAGAGATCCACTCTGGGGTTTCGATCAGCCCCAGCATTTT CSARDPLWGFDQPQHF
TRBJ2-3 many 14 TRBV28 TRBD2 TGTGCCAGCAGTAGTAGCGGGAGAACAGATACGCAGTATTTT CASSSSGRTDTQYF
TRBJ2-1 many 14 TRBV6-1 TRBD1 TGTGCCAGCAGTGGGACAGGGGTTTACAATGAGCAGTTCTTC CASSGTGVYNEQFF
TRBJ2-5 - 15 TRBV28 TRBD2 TGTGCCGGCAGCACCGGGACTAGAGGACAAGAGACCCAGTACTTC CAGSTGTRGQETQYF
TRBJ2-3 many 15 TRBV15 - TGTGCCACCAGCGAAGGACGCCTGGACGCAGATACGCAGTATTTT CATSEGRLDADTQYF
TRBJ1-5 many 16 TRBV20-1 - TGCAGTGCTAGTAAGGGCAGCCTCAATAGCAATCAGCCCCAGCATTTT CSASKGSLNSNQPQHF
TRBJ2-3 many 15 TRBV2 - TGTGCCAGCAGCCTCCTAAGCGGAAGCACAGATACGCAGTATTTT CASSLLSGSTDTQYF
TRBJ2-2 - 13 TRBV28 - TGTGCCAGCAGCCATGGTGGCACCAAGGAGCTGTTTTTT CASSHGGTKELFF
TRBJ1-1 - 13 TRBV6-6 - TGTGCCAGCACCCACAGTGACCCAAGCGAAGCTTTCTTT CASTHSDPSEAFF
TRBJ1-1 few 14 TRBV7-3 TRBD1 TGTGCCAGCAGCTCCCAGGGGGGCGGCACTGAAGCTTTCTTT CASSSQGGGTEAFF
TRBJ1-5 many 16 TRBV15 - TGTGCCACCAGCAGAGATCGCGGACAGTACGATCAGCCCCAGCATTTT CATSRDRGQYDQPQHF
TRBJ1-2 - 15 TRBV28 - TGTGCCAGCAGTTGGGGATTGAGGTCAGGGTATGGCTACACCTTC CASSWGLRSGYGYTF
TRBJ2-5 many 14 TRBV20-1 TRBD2 TGCAGTGCTAGTGGACTAGCGGGAGATGGGACCCAGTACTTC CSASGLAGDGTQYF
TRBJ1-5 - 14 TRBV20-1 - TGCAGTGCTAGAGGTAGTGCAAACTATCAGACCCAGAATTTT CSARGSANYQTQNF
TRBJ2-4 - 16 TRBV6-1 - TGTGCCAGCAGTTTACACTCGGGCGATTCCAAAAACATTCAGTACTTC CASSLHSGDSKNIQYF
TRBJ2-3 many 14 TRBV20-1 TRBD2 TGCAGTGCTTTTAGCGGGAGTCCTGAAGATACGCAGTATTTT CSAFSGSPEDTQYF
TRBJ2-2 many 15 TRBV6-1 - TGTGCCAGCAGCGATGGGCACAGCAGGGCCGGGGAGCTGTTTTTT CASSDGHSRAGELFF
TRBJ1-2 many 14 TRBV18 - TGTGCCAGCTCACCCCCGGGACGGAGTGATGGCTACACCTTC CASSPPGRSDGYTF
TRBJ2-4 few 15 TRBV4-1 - TGCGCCAGCAGCCCTAGGATTCTACCGAAAAACATTCAGTACTTC CASSPRILPKNIQYF
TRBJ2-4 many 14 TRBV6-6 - TGTGCCAGCAGTTACGCCTGGTCCAAAAACATTCAGTACTTC CASSYAWSKNIQYF
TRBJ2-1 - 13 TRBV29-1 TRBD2 TGCAGCGTTGGACTACCGGGAGGTGATGAGCAGTTCTTC CSVGLPGGDEQFF
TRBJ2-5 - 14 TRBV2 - TGTGCCAGCAGCGACGGACAGTTCCAAGAGACCCAGTACTTC CASSDGQFQETQYF
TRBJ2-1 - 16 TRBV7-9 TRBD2 TGTGCCAGCAGCGATCTACTAGCGGGAGCTACCAATGAGCAGTTCTTC CASSDLLAGATNEQFF
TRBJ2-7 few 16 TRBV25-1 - TGTGCCAGCAGCCAAGATCTGACAGGAATCCCGGTAGAGCAGTACTTC CASSQDLTGIPVEQYF
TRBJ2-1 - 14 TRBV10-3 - TGTGCCATCAGTGAGTCGAGCGATTGGGGTGAGCAGTTCTTC CAISESSDWGEQFF
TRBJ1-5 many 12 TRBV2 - TGTGCCAGCAGTGGGGAAAATCAGCCCCAGCATTTT CASSGENQPQHF
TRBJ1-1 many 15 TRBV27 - TGTGCCAGCAGTTCCAGCTCACTGATGAACACTGAAGCTTTCTTT CASSSSSLMNTEAFF
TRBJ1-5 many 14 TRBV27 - TGTGCCAGCAGTTTATCTGCAGGGCCTGGGCCCCAGCATTTT CASSLSAGPGPQHF
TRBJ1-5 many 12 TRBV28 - TGTGCCAGCCTTTCGGGCAATCAGCCCCAGCATTTT CASLSGNQPQHF
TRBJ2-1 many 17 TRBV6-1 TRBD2 TGTGCCAGCACCGAGCGGGGACTAGCGGGCCTCAGGAATGAGCAGTTCTTC CASTERGLAGLRNEQFF
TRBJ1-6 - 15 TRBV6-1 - TGCGCCAGCAGTACCCGGACAGAGGTGGGGTCACCCCTCCACTTT CASSTRTEVGSPLHF
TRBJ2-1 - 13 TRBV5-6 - TGTACATCGTCGGGGACCTTCTACAATGAGCAGTTCTTC CTSSGTFYNEQFF
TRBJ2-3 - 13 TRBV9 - TGTGCCAGCAGCGGGACAAGAACAGATACGCAGTATTTT CASSGTRTDTQYF
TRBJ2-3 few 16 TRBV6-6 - TGTGCCAGCAGCCAAGCTCCCGGACGAAGCACAGATACGCAGTATTTT CASSQAPGRSTDTQYF
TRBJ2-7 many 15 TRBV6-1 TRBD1 TGTGCCAGCAGCGCCTCCGGGACAGGGGAAGACGAGCAGTACTTC CASSASGTGEDEQYF
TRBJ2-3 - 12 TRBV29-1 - TGCAGCGTTGGAGGTAGCGGTGATACGCAGTATTTT CSVGGSGDTQYF
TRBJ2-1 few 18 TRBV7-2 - TGTGCCAGCAGCTTAATGGGGGGGGGGCTCCGCGATTACAATGAGCAGTTCTTC CASSLMGGGLRDYNEQFF
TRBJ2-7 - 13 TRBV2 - TGTGCCAGCGCCTGGGGAATCAACTACGAGCAGTACTTC CASAWGINYEQYF
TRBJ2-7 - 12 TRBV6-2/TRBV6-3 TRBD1 TGTGCCAGGGGCCGGGACAGCTACGAGCAGTACTTC CARGRDSYEQYF
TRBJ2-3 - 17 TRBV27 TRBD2 TGTGCCAGCACCATTCCGACTAGCGGGAGGGGTACAGATACGCAGTATTTT CASTIPTSGRGTDTQYF
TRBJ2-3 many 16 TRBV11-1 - TGTGCCAGCAGCTTTCGTTCGGGAGTGATGGAAGATACGCAGTATTTT CASSFRSGVMEDTQYF